This T cell receptor (beta chain) emerged from a study of blood T cell repertoires in COVID-19. Clones were sequenced by immunoSEQ multiplex PCR, and TCRdb holds only the in-frame ones, with some missing. The sample carries almost 100,000 clones, around nine tenths recorded once. This clone was observed a few times. Germline V lookup: CDR1 SNHLY, CDR2 FYNNEI. V was pared by 8 bases and J by 2 bases, with 13 bases of the junction left unmatched. The CDR3 loop spans 17 amino acids. The sequencing input was peripheral blood. The chain combines TRBV2 with TRBJ2-1; 9 nucleotides agree with TRBD1. The receptor comes from a man between 45 and 60 years old with acute or convalescent COVID-19. The CDR3 coding sequence is TGTGCCAGCCACCCCGGGACAGGGACCTCCACCTACAATGAGCAGTTCTTC. Encoded protein: CASHPGTGTSTYNEQFF.